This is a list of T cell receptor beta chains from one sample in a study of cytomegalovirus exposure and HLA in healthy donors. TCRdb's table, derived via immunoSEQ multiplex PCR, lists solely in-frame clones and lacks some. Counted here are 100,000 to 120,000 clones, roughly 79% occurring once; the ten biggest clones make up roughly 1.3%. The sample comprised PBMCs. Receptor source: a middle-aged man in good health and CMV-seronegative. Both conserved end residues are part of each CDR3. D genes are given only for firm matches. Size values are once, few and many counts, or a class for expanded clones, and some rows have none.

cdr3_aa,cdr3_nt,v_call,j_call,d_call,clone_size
CASSVLGQPAPQHF,TGTGCCAGCAGTGTTTTGGGACAGCCTGCGCCCCAGCATTTT,TRBV25-1,TRBJ1-5,TRBD1,-
CASSAQKRTANTEAFF,TGTGCCAGCAGCGCACAAAAACGGACAGCGAACACTGAAGCTTTCTTT,TRBV9,TRBJ1-1,-,-
CASSQNPGTTDTQYF,TGTGCCAGCAGCCAAAACCCTGGGACAACAGATACGCAGTATTTT,TRBV14,TRBJ2-3,-,-
CASSPQGYGYTF,TGTGCCAGCAGCCCTCAGGGGTATGGCTACACCTTC,TRBV16,TRBJ1-2,-,-
CASSQDLPGSETQYF,TGTGCCAGCAGCCAAGATCTGCCAGGGTCGGAGACCCAGTACTTC,TRBV4-2,TRBJ2-5,-,-
CASSGGAASTNEKLFF,TGTGCCAGCAGCGGGGGGGCAGCCTCAACTAATGAAAAACTGTTTTTT,TRBV7-9,TRBJ1-4,-,-
CASSLVVASEQYF,TGTGCCAGCTCCCTTGTGGTTGCGAGCGAGCAGTACTTC,TRBV27,TRBJ2-7,-,few
CASSSAGLYNEQFF,TGTGCCAGCAGCTCGGCGGGGCTTTACAATGAGCAGTTCTTC,TRBV28,TRBJ2-1,-,few
CASSTGGYGYTF,TGTGCCAGCTCGACAGGGGGCTATGGCTACACCTTC,TRBV11-2,TRBJ1-2,TRBD1,-
CASSEQNQETQYF,TGTGCCAGTTCGGAACAGAACCAAGAGACCCAGTACTTC,TRBV19,TRBJ2-5,-,once
CAWSQGARTEAFF,TGTGCCTGGAGTCAGGGGGCTCGGACTGAAGCTTTCTTT,TRBV30,TRBJ1-1,TRBD1,-
CASIYGTGGGYTF,TGTGCCAGCATATACGGGACAGGGGGTGGCTACACCTTC,TRBV2,TRBJ1-2,TRBD1,-
CATSRGGVRGSPLHF,TGTGCCACCAGCAGAGGGGGCGTGCGAGGTTCACCCCTCCACTTT,TRBV15,TRBJ1-6,-,-
CSSSLAPGQNEAFF,TGTTCCAGCAGCTTAGCTCCGGGACAGAATGAAGCTTTCTTT,TRBV7-9,TRBJ1-1,TRBD1,-
CASSPGGLLYEQYF,TGTGCCAGTAGCCCCGGGGGGCTCCTTTACGAGCAGTACTTC,TRBV19,TRBJ2-7,-,-
CASSPDRAGGELFF,TGTGCCAGCAGCCCGGACAGGGCTGGGGGGGAGCTGTTTTTT,TRBV28,TRBJ2-2,TRBD1,-
CSVEDKETETYEQYF,TGCAGCGTTGAAGATAAGGAGACAGAGACCTACGAGCAGTACTTC,TRBV29-1,TRBJ2-7,-,-
CASSFAPSGVGEQFF,TGTGCCAGCAGTTTCGCCCCTAGCGGGGTAGGGGAGCAGTTCTTC,TRBV27,TRBJ2-1,TRBD2,-
CASPTARGNMYTGELFF,TGTGCCAGCCCGACCGCGCGAGGGAATATGTACACCGGGGAGCTGTTTTTT,TRBV21-1,TRBJ2-2,-,-
CASSPREGSYEQYF,TGTGCCAGCAGTCCCAGGGAAGGCTCCTACGAGCAGTACTTC,TRBV28,TRBJ2-7,-,-
CTGSNTGELFF,TGCACCGGTTCGAACACCGGGGAGCTGTTTTTT,TRBV29-1,TRBJ2-2,-,-
CASSTSLNTEAFF,TGTGCCAGTAGTACGAGTTTGAACACTGAAGCTTTCTTT,TRBV19,TRBJ1-1,-,-
CASSRDNYSNQPQHF,TGTGCCAGTAGTAGGGACAATTATAGCAATCAGCCCCAGCATTTT,TRBV19,TRBJ1-5,-,-
CASKAKAGTGIDTQYF,TGCGCCAGCAAGGCCAAGGCCGGGACAGGGATAGATACGCAGTATTTT,TRBV5-1,TRBJ2-3,TRBD1,-
CASGLGTSSYQETQYF,TGTGCTAGTGGTTTGGGGACTAGTTCGTACCAAGAGACCCAGTACTTC,TRBV12-5,TRBJ2-5,TRBD2,-
CASSPQGGDTQYF,TGTGCCAGCAGCCCACAGGGGGGAGATACGCAGTATTTT,TRBV11-2,TRBJ2-3,TRBD1,-
CASSRRQVSGNTIYF,TGCGCCAGCAGCCGCCGACAGGTCTCTGGAAACACCATATATTTT,TRBV4-1,TRBJ1-3,-,few
CASKAGTSGRGAKNIQYF,TGTGCCAGTAAAGCCGGGACTAGCGGGAGAGGGGCCAAAAACATTCAGTACTTC,TRBV19,TRBJ2-4,TRBD2,-
CASREGLNTEAFF,TGTGCCAGCAGGGAGGGGTTGAACACTGAAGCTTTCTTT,TRBV13,TRBJ1-1,-,-
CASWGQKNQPQHF,TGTGCCAGTTGGGGACAGAAAAATCAGCCCCAGCATTTT,TRBV19,TRBJ1-5,TRBD1,-
CASSRQGAGLSYNEQFF,TGTGCCAGCAGCCGACAGGGGGCGGGACTATCTTACAATGAGCAGTTCTTC,TRBV11-1,TRBJ2-1,TRBD1,-
CASSPRTSGGDTDTQYF,TGTGCCAGCTCACCACGGACTAGCGGGGGGGATACAGATACGCAGTATTTT,TRBV18,TRBJ2-3,TRBD2,-
CASSQDGGGYTQYF,TGTGCCAGCAGCCAAGATGGGGGGGGGTACACGCAGTATTTT,TRBV4-2,TRBJ2-3,TRBD2,-
CASSLGDRVGNQPQHF,TGTGCCAGCAGCTTGGGGGACAGGGTTGGCAATCAGCCCCAGCATTTT,TRBV5-8,TRBJ1-5,TRBD1,-
CASSYSRTRGGYGYTF,TGTGCCAGCAGTTACTCGAGGACCAGGGGCGGGTATGGCTACACCTTC,TRBV6-5,TRBJ1-2,-,-
CASSPLTGTMNTEAFF,TGTGCCAGCAGCCCTTTGACAGGGACAATGAACACTGAAGCTTTCTTT,TRBV7-9,TRBJ1-1,TRBD1,-
CGSASAALPRAGLAGGYNEQFF,TGTGGCAGTGCATCCGCAGCCCTGCCCCGGGCGGGACTAGCGGGGGGCTACAATGAGCAGTTCTTC,TRBV8-2,TRBJ2-1,-,-
CASSQLVGLDTQYF,TGCGCCAGCAGCCAACTGGTCGGTCTAGATACGCAGTATTTT,TRBV4-3,TRBJ2-3,-,few
CASSPSGTSSHGANVLTF,TGTGCCAGCAGCCCCTCCGGGACTAGCTCCCATGGGGCCAACGTCCTGACTTTC,TRBV5-6,TRBJ2-6,TRBD2,-
CASSFSGIRQFF,TGTGCCAGCAGTTTCTCAGGCATCCGGCAGTTCTTC,TRBV27,TRBJ2-1,-,-
CASSNRTGGIWYGYTF,TGTGCCAGCAGTAACCGGACAGGGGGCATCTGGTATGGCTACACCTTC,TRBV5-6,TRBJ1-2,TRBD1,-
CASSPTGSGYGYTF,TGTGCCAGCAGTCCTACAGGGTCTGGCTATGGCTACACCTTC,TRBV9,TRBJ1-2,-,-
CASSSRTGFLNEKLFF,TGTGCCAGCAGTTCCCGGACAGGCTTTTTGAATGAAAAACTGTTTTTT,TRBV28,TRBJ1-4,TRBD1,-
CASSLVPGGVNTIYF,TGTGCCAGCAGCTTAGTGCCAGGGGGAGTAAACACCATATATTTT,TRBV7-2,TRBJ1-3,TRBD1,-
CASMETSGRPYEQYF,TGTGCCAGTATGGAGACTAGCGGGAGACCCTACGAGCAGTACTTC,TRBV19,TRBJ2-7,TRBD2,-
CASSPYREETQYF,TGTGCCAGCAGTCCATACAGGGAAGAGACCCAGTACTTC,TRBV28,TRBJ2-5,-,-
CATSRQTGLEKTQYF,TGTGCCACCAGCAGACAAACAGGTTTGGAAAAGACCCAGTACTTC,TRBV15,TRBJ2-5,-,-
CASRAWKDSWEAFF,TGTGCCAGCAGAGCTTGGAAAGATAGCTGGGAAGCTTTCTTT,TRBV5-5,TRBJ1-1,-,-
CASSIPQGDSYNEQFF,TGTGCCAGCAGCATCCCACAGGGGGACTCCTACAATGAGCAGTTCTTC,TRBV27,TRBJ2-1,TRBD1,-
CASSSVTGRTPLAQYF,TGTGCCAGCAGTTCCGTGACAGGCCGTACGCCGCTGGCGCAGTATTTT,TRBV6-5,TRBJ2-3,-,-
CASSEGQGERPQHF,TGTGCCAGCAGTGAGGGACAGGGGGAGAGGCCCCAGCATTTT,TRBV6-1,TRBJ1-5,TRBD1,few
CASSQAAGANYGYTF,TGCGCCAGCAGCCAAGCGGCAGGGGCTAACTATGGCTACACCTTC,TRBV4-1,TRBJ1-2,-,-
CASGLVLSYNEQFF,TGTGCTAGTGGTTTGGTACTGTCCTACAATGAGCAGTTCTTC,TRBV12-5,TRBJ2-1,-,once
CASSPTGFGNQPQHF,TGTGCCAGCAGCCCGACAGGGTTTGGCAATCAGCCCCAGCATTTT,TRBV7-9,TRBJ1-5,TRBD1,-
CASSSPRGGFANIQYF,TGTGCCAGCAGTTCACCCCGCGGGGGGTTCGCTAACATTCAGTACTTC,TRBV27,TRBJ2-4,TRBD2,-
CASSKLGEAGELFF,TGTGCCAGCAGTAAACTGGGAGAGGCCGGGGAGCTGTTTTTT,TRBV25-1,TRBJ2-2,-,-
CASSSHCDRGGNTEAFF,TGTGCCAGCAGCTCCCACTGCGACAGGGGAGGGAACACTGAAGCTTTCTTT,TRBV21-1,TRBJ1-1,-,-
CASSVGLAGTYEQYF,TGTGCCAGCAGCGTGGGACTAGCGGGGACCTACGAGCAGTACTTC,TRBV5-8,TRBJ2-7,TRBD2,once
CASSYGATAVRETQYF,TGTGCCAGCAGCTACGGAGCCACTGCCGTTCGGGAGACCCAGTACTTC,TRBV5-6,TRBJ2-5,-,-
CASSITHGQGENSPLHF,TGTGCCAGTAGTATCACCCACGGACAGGGTGAGAATTCACCCCTCCACTTT,TRBV19,TRBJ1-6,TRBD1,few